Many counts were recorded for the clone carrying this T cell receptor beta chain. The antigen remains undetermined. This entry belongs to a study of breast tumors, draining lymph nodes, adjacent tissues. Axillary draining lymph nodes of breast cancer patients supplied the node samples. TCRdb used MiXCR to reprocess the multiplex PCR reads, holding one entry per CDR3 protein. The sample yields over 150,000 distinct CDR3 sequences, around 29% seen once. Study findings and constraints: Tumor T cell lymph node origin was a supported hypothesis, not proven. Compared with lymph nodes, tumors were less diverse; compared with nontumor tissue, more.

Germline V CDR1 and CDR2: MNHEY, SVGAGI. The CDR3 covers 18 residues. V trimming: 2 bases; J trimming: 10 bases; junction bases outside the gene matches: 15. The V call is TRBV6-5, the J call TRBJ2-1; 12 bases are a match to TRBD2. The source of this sequence is a female donor with breast cancer. Some clones in this sample may be carry-over from other donors' samples. Sequenced input: axillary lymph node tissue. CDR3 sequence: CASSYAAPSGRAEGEQFF. In DNA, the CDR3 is TGTGCCAGCAGTTACGCCGCCCCTAGCGGGAGGGCCGAGGGGGAGCAGTTCTTC.